The 15 T cell receptor beta chains presented below share a single source sample, sequenced in a study of spatial heterogeneity in lung cancer. Each CDR3 protein is one row after TCRdb ran MiXCR on the 5' RACE reads. The table includes more than 95,000 distinct CDR3 sequences, roughly an eighth detected once. Time point here: blood at routine non-recurrence follow-up after resection. In each case, whole RNA from tumor, nontumor lung or frozen PBMC was sequenced unsorted. Sequencing was performed on PBMCs, taken at follow-up. The receptor set was obtained from a male donor with early-stage non-small cell lung cancer.

Only a few counts were recorded for this clonotype. J is TRBJ2-1 and V is TRBV6-4; D is unclear. Germline CDR1 and CDR2: MRHNA and SNTAGT. The CDR3 has 15 residues. Trimming shortened V by 6 bases and J by 0 bases, and 12 bases separated the two germline ends. Here the CDR3 DNA reads TGTGCCAGCAGCCCCGGCCCGAGCTCCTACAATGAGCAGTTCTTC. Protein sequence: CASSPGPSSYNEQFF.

This clonotype was counted many times. The chain carries TRBV12-3 or TRBV12-4 and TRBJ1-1, with 9 bases lining up with TRBD1. CDR3 length: 15 residues. With 5 bases clipped from V and 5 bases from J, the junction kept 9 bases outside the gene matches. This CDR3 is CASSRAGQGGTEAFF. CDR3 in DNA: TGTGCCAGCAGTCGCGCGGGACAGGGAGGTACTGAAGCTTTCTTT.

The gene calls are TRBV7-9 and TRBJ2-4; TRBD1 agrees at 7 bases. The CDR3 has 17 residues. Per the germline V gene, CDR1 is SEHNR and CDR2 is FQNEAQ (reference sequence). Trimming at V came to 2 bases and at J to 0 bases, leaving 7 bases not matched to a gene. CDR3 nucleotide sequence: TGTGCCAGCAGCTTAAATAAGGGGGCGCGAGCCAAAAACATTCAGTACTTC. Protein product: CASSLNKGARAKNIQYF.

The chain is built from TRBV7-9 and TRBJ2-5, with 7 bases fitting TRBD1. Germline trimming cut 6 bases from V and 2 bases from J; bases unmatched to any gene: 6. The CDR3 consists of 14 residues. In germline, CDR1 is SEHNR, CDR2 FQNEAQ (reference sequence). CDR3 amino acids: CASRPTGAQETQYF. In DNA, the CDR3 is TGTGCCAGCAGGCCAACAGGGGCTCAAGAGACCCAGTACTTC.

This clonotype showed up many times. The chain couples TRBV28 to TRBJ1-2; 7 bases agree with TRBD1. The CDR3 runs 15 residues. V shed 5 bases and J 4 bases; nucleotides not matched to a gene: 10. Per germline, CDR1 MDHEN and CDR2 SYDVKM. DNA of the CDR3: TGTGCCAGCAGTCCCCGACAGGGCAAGGGCTATGGCTACACCTTC. Translating it yields CASSPRQGKGYGYTF.

This clonotype was recorded at least ten times. For the CDR3, the DNA is TGCGCCAGCAGCCAAGAGGCAGGGGACGCTGAAGCTTTCTTT. Translation: CASSQEAGDAEAFF. The chain employs TRBV4-1 and TRBJ1-1; D possibly corresponds to TRBD1 (6 bases). The CDR3 is 14 residues long. Trimming shortened V by 0 bases and J by 6 bases, and 11 bases separated the two germline ends. Germline V lookup: CDR1 MGHRA, CDR2 YSYEKL.

In its sample, this clonotype was seen many times. The chain is built from TRBV6-5 and TRBJ2-2, with 11 nucleotides matching TRBD2. The trim removed 7 bases at V and 9 bases at J, leaving 4 bases unmatched. CDR1 is MNHEY and CDR2 is SVGAGI in the germline V gene. This CDR3 has 13 residues. The CDR3 protein is CASKTSGGRELFF. CDR3 DNA: TGTGCCAGCAAAACTAGCGGGGGTAGGGAGCTGTTTTTT.

This chain connects TRBV5-1 to TRBJ1-2, with D hard to call. The germline gives CDR1 SGHRS, CDR2 YFSETQ. The CDR3 has 13 amino acids. The V gene lost 3 bases and the J gene lost 7 bases, with 13 bases spanning the gap. The CDR3 DNA is TGCGCCAGCAGCTCCGACAACGACTTTGGCTACACCTTC. Translated, it gives CASSSDNDFGYTF. Based on the CDR3 plus reference TRBV5-1 and TRBJ1-2, the full variable domain is KAGVTQTPRYLIKTRGQQVTLSCSPISGHRSVSWYQQTPGQGLQFLFEYFSETQRNKGNFPGRFSGRQFSNSRSEMNVSTLELGDSALYLCASSSDNDFGYTFGSGTRLTVV.

This clonotype was seen ten or more times. The rearrangement joins TRBV28 to TRBJ2-3, with a tentative D call TRBD2 (6 bases). The CDR3 runs 14 residues. Trimming took off 4 bases at V and 5 bases at J, with 13 bases between the two ends. Germline CDR1 and CDR2: MDHEN and SYDVKM. CDR3 protein: CASSWRAGLDTQYF. DNA of the CDR3: TGTGCCAGCAGTTGGAGGGCGGGTTTAGATACGCAGTATTTT.

This clonotype has ten or more counts. V is TRBV29-1 and J is TRBJ2-5; 11 bases are shared with TRBD2. This CDR3 spans 16 amino acids. Germline V gene lookup returns CDR1 SQVTM and CDR2 ANQGSEA. Unmatched junction bases numbered 9, after V lost 0 bases and J lost 6 bases. The CDR3, as DNA: TGCAGCGTTGAAGATCGCGCTAGCGGGGGGCCGAAGACCCAGTACTTC. This codes for CSVEDRASGGPKTQYF.

The J gene is TRBJ1-1, the V gene TRBV7-2; D possibly corresponds to TRBD1 (5 bases). V was pared by 5 bases and J by 2 bases, with 12 bases between. Germline V gene lookup returns CDR1 SGHTA and CDR2 FQGNSA. The length of the CDR3 is 14 residues. The CDR3 nucleotides are TGTGCCAGCAGCGCAAGGGGATTTAACACTGAAGCTTTCTTT. Translated: CASSARGFNTEAFF.

The J gene is TRBJ2-7, the V gene TRBV28; D not certain. The germline CDR1 and CDR2 sequences are MDHEN and SYDVKM. The CDR3 has 11 amino acids. V lost 6 bases, J lost 5 bases, and 8 bases lay in between. The chain's CDR3 is CASSPLDEQYF. Here the CDR3 DNA reads TGTGCCAGCAGCCCCCTGGACGAGCAGTACTTC.

This clonotype was seen ten or more times. The chain carries TRBV6-2 or TRBV6-3 and TRBJ2-2; 8 bases are a match to TRBD1. The CDR3 covers 14 residues. Germline loops: CDR1 MNHEY, CDR2 SVGEGT. V was clipped by 8 bases and J by 1 base; unmatched bases: 3. CDR3 amino acids: CASWGQENTGELFF. CDR3 in DNA: TGTGCCAGCTGGGGACAGGAGAACACCGGGGAGCTGTTTTTT.

This clonotype was detected ten times or more. The rearrangement joins TRBV11-1 to TRBJ2-5; TRBD1 matches 8 bases. The CDR3 length is 15 residues. Germline V gives CDR1 SGHAT, CDR2 FQDESV (reference sequence). V was clipped by 5 bases and J by 2 bases; unmatched bases: 7. This CDR3 reads CASSRQGTLQETQYF. As DNA, the CDR3 is TGTGCCAGCAGCCGACAGGGGACCTTACAAGAGACCCAGTACTTC.

This clonotype was seen a handful of times. The chain links TRBV12-3 or TRBV12-4 to TRBJ2-1, with a tentative D call TRBD2 (6 bases). V gave up 8 bases and J gave up 9 bases, with 11 bases separating them. This CDR3 region has 11 residues. CDR3 region: CASAQTSEQFF. The CDR3 coding sequence is TGTGCCAGCGCCCAGACTAGTGAGCAGTTCTTC.